Below are 28 T cell receptor beta chains sequenced from a single sample in a study of blood T cell repertoires in COVID-19. Generated by immunoSEQ multiplex PCR, the TCRdb table keeps only in-frame clones and is missing some. Of about 230,000 clones in the sample, 83% were seen once. Material: peripheral blood. All receptors derive from a woman younger than 45 with COVID-19, enrolled during active disease.

The rearrangement joins TRBV5-5 to TRBJ2-1, with TRBD2 identical over 8 bases. V shed 2 bases and J 4 bases; nucleotides not matched to a gene: 5. This CDR3 comprises 15 residues. Germline V gene sequence: CDR1 SGHKS, CDR2 YYEKEE (reference sequence). This chain's CDR3 is CASSFPTSGYNEQFF. CDR3 DNA: TGTGCCAGCAGCTTTCCTACTAGCGGATACAATGAGCAGTTCTTC. Complete variable domain (other parts from reference TRBV5-5 and TRBJ2-1): DAGVTQSPTHLIKTRGQQVTLRCSPISGHKSVSWYQQVLGQGPQFIFQYYEKEERGRGNFPDRFSARQFPNYSSELNVNALLLGDSALYLCASSFPTSGYNEQFFGPGTRLTVL.

The chain carries TRBV7-2 and TRBJ2-1; tentative D call: TRBD2 (5 bases). This CDR3 contains 13 residues. Germline V gene data show CDR1 as SGHTA and CDR2 as FQGNSA. Trimming stripped 1 base from V and 12 bases from J, with 13 bases between. The CDR3 nucleotides read TGTGCCAGCAGCTTAGGGGAGCAGAGGACGCAGTTCTTC. It yields the protein CASSLGEQRTQFF. The whole variable domain, filled in from reference TRBV7-2 and TRBJ2-1, reads GAGVSQSPSNKVTEKGKDVELRCDPISGHTALYWYRQSLGQGLEFLIYFQGNSAPDKSGLPSDRFSAERTGGSVSTLTIQRTQQEDSAVYLCASSLGEQRTQFFGPGTRLTVL.

The table lists this clone with a few counts. The chain is built from TRBV18 and TRBJ1-4, with no clear D. V was clipped by 2 bases and J by 5 bases, with 9 bases between them. This CDR3 spans 14 amino acids. The germline V gene encodes CDR1 KGHSH and CDR2 LQKENI. The CDR3 sequence is CASSPGNQNEKLFF. The CDR3 region has the DNA TGTGCCAGCTCACCAGGCAACCAGAATGAAAAACTGTTTTTT.

V usage is TRBV4-2 and J usage is TRBJ2-7, with 9 bases lining up with TRBD2. This CDR3 spans 16 amino acids. Germline values: CDR1 LGHNA, CDR2 YNFKEQ. Trimming removed 3 bases from V and 0 bases from J; junction bases left unmatched: 6. This CDR3 reads CASSQGPSGISYEQYF. In DNA form, the CDR3 reads TGTGCCAGCAGCCAGGGTCCTAGCGGGATCTCCTACGAGCAGTACTTC.

As DNA, the CDR3 is TGCGCCAGCAGCCAAGATCTGGGCCAGGGTTCACCCCTCCACTTT. It codes for CASSQDLGQGSPLHF. The chain is built from TRBV4-3 and TRBJ1-6; perhaps TRBD1 as D (5 bases). This CDR3 has 15 residues. Trimming took off 0 bases at V and 9 bases at J, with 12 bases between the two ends. CDR1 is LGHNA and CDR2 is YSLEER in the germline V gene.

The chain is built from TRBV6-5 and TRBJ2-7, with D maybe TRBD2 (5 bases). This CDR3 comprises 15 residues. Germline-derived CDR1 and CDR2 are MNHEY and SVGAGI. V was cut by 6 bases and J by 3 bases, with 18 bases left in between. The chain's CDR3 is CASSLPPGILYEQYF. DNA of the CDR3: TGTGCCAGCAGCCTACCTCCGGGAATCCTCTACGAGCAGTACTTC.

This chain uses TRBV4-3 with TRBJ1-2, with 8 nucleotides matching TRBD1. The junction had 7 bases not matched to a gene; V was cut back by 3 bases and J by 4 bases. Germline V CDR1 and CDR2: LGHNA, YSLEER. This CDR3 is 15 amino acids long. CDR3 in DNA: TGCGCCAGCAGCCATACTGGAACAGGGGGCTATGGCTACACCTTC. Residues: CASSHTGTGGYGYTF.

V gene TRBV10-2 combines with J gene TRBJ2-5, with D perhaps TRBD1 (5 bases). Per the germline V gene, CDR1 is WSHSY and CDR2 is SAAADI. V dropped 1 base and J dropped 0 bases, with 9 bases sitting between them. The length of the CDR3 is 15 residues. In nucleotides, the CDR3 is TGCGCCAGCAGTGAGTTTGGGGCCTACCAAGAGACCCAGTACTTC. It encodes CASSEFGAYQETQYF.

This clone was seen only once. CDR3 protein: CSALSNTEAFF. For the CDR3, the DNA is TGCAGTGCCCTATCGAACACTGAAGCTTTCTTT. The chain joins TRBV20-1 to TRBJ1-1; D uncertain. The CDR3 covers 11 residues. Germline loops: CDR1 DFQATT, CDR2 SNEGSKA (reference sequence). V gave up 6 bases and J gave up 1 base, with 6 bases separating them.

The chain carries TRBV7-9 and TRBJ1-1, with D perhaps TRBD1 (5 bases). Germline V gives CDR1 SEHNR, CDR2 FQNEAQ (reference sequence). The ends were cut back, 7 bases at V and 1 base at J, with 7 bases in the middle. The CDR3 is 12 residues long. This CDR3 is CASIGGNTEAFF. DNA of the CDR3: TGTGCCAGCATCGGGGGGAACACTGAAGCTTTCTTT.

The chain employs TRBV19 and TRBJ1-1; 7 nucleotides align to TRBD1. The V segment lost 11 bases and the J segment 4 bases; nucleotides outside the gene matches: 13. This CDR3 region has 14 residues. Germline lookup yields CDR1 LNHDA and CDR2 SQIVND (reference sequence). This CDR3 is CASSRRGQSTEAFF. As DNA, the CDR3 is TGTGCCTCTTCTCGCCGGGGACAGTCCACTGAAGCTTTCTTT. The full variable domain, rest sourced from reference TRBV19 and TRBJ1-1, is DGGITQSPKYLFRKEGQNVTLSCEQNLNHDAMYWYRQDPGQGLRLIYYSQIVNDFQKGDIAEGYSVSREKKESFPLTVTSAQKNPTAFYLCASSRRGQSTEAFFGQGTRLTVV.

The CDR3 sequence is CASSSHSSGTGNYGYTF. CDR3 DNA sequence: TGTGCCAGCAGCTCACACTCCTCCGGGACAGGGAACTATGGCTACACCTTC. V is TRBV7-9 and J is TRBJ1-2; TRBD1 matches at 9 bases. This CDR3 has 17 residues. Looked up from germline, CDR1 is SEHNR and CDR2 is FQNEAQ (reference sequence). V was clipped by 4 bases and J by 2 bases; unmatched bases: 11.

V gene TRBV29-1 combines with J gene TRBJ2-5; 9 nucleotides line up with TRBD2. The length of the CDR3 is 15 residues. The germline CDR1 and CDR2 sequences are SQVTM and ANQGSEA. Trimming took 5 bases from V and 7 from J; bases not matched to a gene: 14. This CDR3 reads CSVPRTSEWGPTQYF. CDR3 DNA sequence: TGCAGCGTTCCCCGGACTAGCGAGTGGGGGCCGACCCAGTACTTC.

The chain's CDR3 is CASSEMGQGSKETQYF. Written as DNA, the CDR3 is TGTGCCAGCAGTGAGATGGGACAGGGGAGTAAAGAGACCCAGTACTTC. The chain joins TRBV28 to TRBJ2-5, with 10 bases fitting TRBD1. V gave up 5 bases and J gave up 3 bases; unmatched junction bases: 9. The CDR3 covers 16 residues. CDR1 is MDHEN, CDR2 SYDVKM, per germline.

This clone was observed a few times. V gene TRBV6-1 combines with J gene TRBJ2-7; tentative D call: TRBD1 (6 bases). This CDR3 has 14 residues. Germline loops: CDR1 MNHNS, CDR2 SASEGT. V gave up 1 base and J gave up 6 bases, with 13 bases separating them. The CDR3 bases are TGTGCCAGCAGTGAAGGCGTGGAAGGGGGCGAGCAGTACTTC. Encoded protein: CASSEGVEGGEQYF.

Details on this clone: A junction end diverges from the germline sequence, so it may reflect a read error. The chain links TRBV11-2 to TRBJ2-7; the match to TRBD2 covers 9 bases. This CDR3 spans 17 amino acids. Germline lookup yields CDR1 SGHAT and CDR2 FQNNGV. CDR3 sequence reads: CASSLEVWRGGSHEQYF. The CDR3 DNA is TGTGCCAGCAGCTTAGAGGTCTGGCGGGGGGGCTCCCACGAGCAGTACTTC.

The chain has TRBV19 and TRBJ1-1; perhaps TRBD1 as D (6 bases). The length of the CDR3 is 16 residues. Germline CDR1 reads LNHDA; CDR2 reads SQIVND (reference sequence). The ends were cut back, 3 bases at V and 5 bases at J, with 19 bases in the middle. The CDR3 bases are TGTGCCAGTAGTATGGGGAAAGGGGGTGTAGGGACTGAAGCTTTCTTT. It specifies CASSMGKGGVGTEAFF.

The CDR3 loop reads CASGAYSGANVLTF. The CDR3, as DNA: TGTGCCAGCGGGGCCTATTCTGGGGCCAACGTCCTGACTTTC. V is TRBV11-2 and J is TRBJ2-6, with D possibly matching TRBD1 (5 bases). Germline loops: CDR1 SGHAT, CDR2 FQNNGV. V shed 8 bases and J shed 1 base, with 9 bases lying between them. The CDR3 runs 14 residues. The variable domain in full, completed from reference TRBV11-2 and TRBJ2-6, reads EAGVAQSPRYKIIEKRQSVAFWCNPISGHATLYWYQQILGQGPKLLIQFQNNGVVDDSQLPKDRFSAERLKGVDSTLKIQPAKLEDSAVYLCASGAYSGANVLTFGAGSRLTVL.

The rearrangement uses TRBV5-4 and TRBJ1-4; perhaps TRBD1 as D (5 bases). The V gene's germline CDR1 is SGHNT and CDR2 YYREEE (reference sequence). The CDR3 consists of 18 residues. Trimming left V 1 base short and J 0 bases short, with 16 bases between. This chain's CDR3 is CASSLRGRVTATNEKLFF. The CDR3 bases are TGTGCCAGCAGCTTGAGGGGCAGGGTGACTGCAACTAATGAAAAACTGTTTTTT.

This clone appeared many times. The chain joins TRBV5-8 to TRBJ1-1, with unresolved D. V lost 1 base, J lost 11 bases, and 12 bases lay in between. CDR1 is SGHTS and CDR2 is YDEGEE in the germline V gene. The CDR3 totals 12 residues. CDR3 in amino acids: CASSLSRRVAFF. The CDR3 DNA follows: TGTGCCAGCAGCTTGTCGAGGAGGGTGGCTTTCTTT.

The chain combines TRBV7-2 with TRBJ2-2; D remains ambiguous. V was cut by 8 bases and J by 7 bases, with 5 bases left in between. This CDR3 has 10 amino acids. Per germline, CDR1 SGHTA and CDR2 FQGNSA. The CDR3 nucleotides read TGTGCCAGCTTCGGCGGGGAGCTGTTTTTT. Amino acids: CASFGGELFF. The full variable domain, completed using reference TRBV7-2 and TRBJ2-2, is GAGVSQSPSNKVTEKGKDVELRCDPISGHTALYWYRQSLGQGLEFLIYFQGNSAPDKSGLPSDRFSAERTGGSVSTLTIQRTQQEDSAVYLCASFGGELFFGEGSRLTVL.

CDR3: CASSQVTGVNTGELFF. The CDR3 region has the DNA TGCGCCAGCAGCCAAGTCACAGGGGTGAACACCGGGGAGCTGTTTTTT. V usage is TRBV4-3 and J usage is TRBJ2-2; the match to TRBD1 covers 7 bases. The CDR3 runs 16 residues. With V trimmed by 1 base and J by 1 base, 3 bases remained unmatched. Germline CDR1 is LGHNA and CDR2 is YSLEER.

The gene calls are TRBV14 and TRBJ2-7; 9 bases map to TRBD1. Germline V gene data show CDR1 as SGHDN and CDR2 as FVKESK. With V trimmed by 1 base and J by 5 bases, 9 bases remained unmatched. This CDR3 has 16 amino acids. In nucleotides, the CDR3 is TGTGCCAGCAGCCAAGGGGTGGGACAGGGAGTCAACGAGCAGTACTTC. It specifies CASSQGVGQGVNEQYF.

V usage is TRBV6-5 and J usage is TRBJ1-6; 9 bases agree with TRBD1. Trimming cost V 4 bases and J 9 bases; bases outside gene matches: 7. The CDR3 loop spans 15 amino acids. Germline values: CDR1 MNHEY, CDR2 SVGAGI. This CDR3 is CASSSQGATASPLHF. CDR3 DNA sequence: TGTGCCAGCAGTTCACAGGGGGCGACTGCTTCACCCCTCCACTTT.

This chain connects TRBV7-9 to TRBJ2-5, with a tentative D call TRBD2 (6 bases). Germline V gene lookup returns CDR1 SEHNR and CDR2 FQNEAQ (reference sequence). Trimming stripped 6 bases from V and 5 bases from J, with 16 bases between. CDR3 length: 14 residues. This chain's CDR3 is CASSWTGTEETQYF. The CDR3 DNA sequence: TGTGCCAGCAGTTGGACCGGGACTGAGGAGACCCAGTACTTC. The variable domain in full, completed from reference TRBV7-9 and TRBJ2-5, reads DTGVSQNPRHKITKRGQNVTFRCDPISEHNRLYWYRQTLGQGPEFLTYFQNEAQLEKSRLLSDRFSAERPKGSFSTLEIQRTEQGDSAMYLCASSWTGTEETQYFGPGTRLLVL.

The gene calls are TRBV6-2 or TRBV6-3 and TRBJ2-7, with a possible D match to TRBD2 (5 bases). The CDR3 totals 16 residues. Germline assignment: CDR1 MNHEY and CDR2 SVGEGT. V shed 2 bases and J shed 2 bases, with 16 bases lying between them. The CDR3 sequence is CASSYPTSDATYEQYF. The CDR3 nucleotides are TGTGCCAGCAGTTACCCTACTAGTGATGCTACCTACGAGCAGTACTTC.

The genes are TRBV7-9 and TRBJ1-2; D remains ambiguous. V gave up 4 bases and J gave up 3 bases, with 9 bases separating them. This CDR3 contains 13 residues. Germline-derived CDR1 and CDR2 are SEHNR and FQNEAQ (reference sequence). In DNA, the CDR3 is TGTGCCAGCAGCTCCCCCTCGGACTATGGCTACACCTTC. Its protein product is CASSSPSDYGYTF.

The V gene is TRBV29-1, the J gene TRBJ2-1; tentatively, D is TRBD1 (7 bases). With 4 bases removed from V and 7 bases from J, the gap between germline ends came to 14 bases. This CDR3 is built from 13 residues. Looked up from germline, CDR1 is SQVTM and CDR2 is ANQGSEA. CDR3 amino acids: CSVGQGGINEQFF. CDR3 DNA sequence: TGCAGCGTTGGTCAGGGGGGAATAAATGAGCAGTTCTTC.